This T cell receptor beta chain was profiled in a study of blood T cell repertoires in COVID-19. The wider study: Researchers got acute and convalescent COVID-19 samples from the United States, Italy and Spain.

The CDR3 extends over 14 amino acids. CDR1 and CDR2 from the germline V gene are LNHDA and SQIVND (reference sequence). The V segment lost 3 bases and the J segment 15 bases; nucleotides outside the gene matches: 14. Participants spanned ages roughly 18 to 95 years and resided in 20 to 30 US areas. Donors of Cohort 3 who recovered were those that had two negative PCRs, clearance, or symptom resolution. In the original workflow: It was from reference gene primer amplification that nucleated cell counts were estimated. TCRdb's table, derived via immunoSEQ multiplex PCR, lists solely in-frame clones and lacks some. The V and J calls and clone size are taken from that table; D and trimming were inferred from the DNA. The table includes over 250,000 clones, approximately 90% detected once.

The gene calls are TRBV19 and TRBJ1-5, with 7 bases matching TRBD1. The sequence derives from a woman aged 18-29 years who had recovered from COVID-19. Sequencing was done on a sample of PBMCs or T cells enriched from blood (not recorded which). Written as DNA, the CDR3 is TGTGCCAGTAGTATTCAAGGGGGCGATTCTGGTGGGCATTTT. It yields the protein CASSIQGGDSGGHF.